The TCR beta chain under discussion was sequenced for a study of T cell responses to AZD1222 COVID-19 vaccine. General study results and limits: The repertoires were collected only after the peak T cell response. Reports say nearly half of spike-specific TCRs go after unmutated variant regions.

Of note for this clone: No antigen is known for it.

The data were produced by immunoSEQ multiplex PCR, yet TCRdb's version contains in-frame clones alone and is incomplete. Of about 96,000 clones listed, under 90% are singletons. V trimming: 3 bases; J trimming: 1 base; junction bases outside the gene matches: 7. CDR1 LGHNA and CDR2 YSLEER come from the germline V gene. This CDR3 contains 19 residues. This specimen was peripheral blood, taken on day 0 of AZD1222 vaccination. This receptor was identified in an adult in good health. The chain has TRBV4-3 and TRBJ2-6; the match to TRBD1 covers 12 bases. This CDR3 is CASSHRDRGQLSGANVLTF. Written as DNA, the CDR3 is TGCGCCAGCAGCCACCGGGACAGGGGGCAATTGTCTGGGGCCAACGTCCTGACTTTC.